The T cell receptor beta chain under discussion was sequenced for a study of tumour-infiltrating T cells in Burkitt lymphoma. Study in general: Survival, overall and progression-free, tracked with productive clonality.

Trimming cost V 8 bases and J 8 bases, with 13 bases left between them. Germline-derived CDR1 and CDR2 are MDHEN and SYDVKM. This CDR3 is 13 amino acids long. The data were produced by immunoSEQ multiplex PCR, yet TCRdb's version contains in-frame clones alone and is incomplete. There are several thousand clones in the sample; about three fifths occur only once, and roughly 5.6% lies in the top ten. The J gene is TRBJ1-6, the V gene TRBV28; D perhaps matches TRBD1 (6 bases). The TCR comes from a human donor with diffuse large B-cell lymphoma. Input material: tumor tissue. CDR3 protein: CASGSGTHSPLHF. The CDR3 nucleotides read TGTGCCAGCGGTTCGGGGACACATTCACCCCTCCACTTT.